The T cell receptor (beta chain) under discussion was sequenced for a study of T cell clusters in autoimmune cytopenias. General study points: TRB repertoire shifts in secondary cytopenia and chronic lymphocytic leukemia mostly reflected lymphoma, not autoimmunity. Compared with active autoimmune hepatitis patients, healthy donors showed roughly 2.7-fold more exclusive TRB clusters. Comparing secondary cytopenia with chronic lymphocytic leukemia showed no cluster-lack signature, apparently masked by lymphoma repertoire. Physiological T cell clusters of healthy donors were apparently absent in primary autoimmune cytopenia patients.

Each sample's input was 250 to 300 ng genomic DNA, approximately 37,500 genome equivalents. TRB was amplified by touch-down multiplex PCR, primer pools A and B combined. Each CDR3 protein gets one entry in TCRdb, which reprocessed the multiplex PCR reads and gives no DNA. The sample holds thousands of distinct CDR3 sequences. As to this clonotype: Its antigen is not known.

The germline CDR1 and CDR2 sequences are ENHRY and SYGVKD. This CDR3 comprises 19 residues. The specimen sequenced was peripheral blood. This chain joins TRBV10-3 and TRBJ2-2; TCRdb's assignment of TRBD2 cannot be checked, as there is no DNA. This clonotype was obtained from a human donor with an autoimmune cytopenia or autoimmune hepatitis (not recorded which). This CDR3 reads CAITPGHGSGRTNTGELFF.